This TCR beta chain was sequenced during a study of T cell changes during pregnancy in multiple sclerosis. This CDR3 is 15 amino acids long. Germline-derived CDR1 and CDR2 are SGHDT and YYEEEE. V trimming: 0 bases; J trimming: 2 bases; junction bases outside the gene matches: 5. This table comes from immunoSEQ multiplex PCR, and its TCRdb copy is limited to in-frame clones, with some not included. The table lists around 50,000 clones, roughly 91% of them singletons, with 0.5% in the top ten. This chain connects TRBV5-6 to TRBJ2-7, with 7 bases lining up with TRBD1. The specimen was CD4+ T cells from peripheral blood mononuclear cells, collected in the third trimester of pregnancy. This clonotype was sampled from a female donor with multiple sclerosis, enrolled in a pregnancy study. CDR3 loop: CASSLVGTVAYEQYF. As DNA, the CDR3 is TGTGCCAGCAGCTTGGTGGGGACAGTAGCCTACGAGCAGTACTTC. Full variable domain (missing parts from reference TRBV5-6 and TRBJ2-7): DAGVTQSPTHLIKTRGQQVTLRCSPKSGHDTVSWYQQALGQGPQFIFQYYEEEERQRGNFPDRFSGHQFPNYSSELNVNALLLGDSALYLCASSLVGTVAYEQYFGPGTRLTVT.